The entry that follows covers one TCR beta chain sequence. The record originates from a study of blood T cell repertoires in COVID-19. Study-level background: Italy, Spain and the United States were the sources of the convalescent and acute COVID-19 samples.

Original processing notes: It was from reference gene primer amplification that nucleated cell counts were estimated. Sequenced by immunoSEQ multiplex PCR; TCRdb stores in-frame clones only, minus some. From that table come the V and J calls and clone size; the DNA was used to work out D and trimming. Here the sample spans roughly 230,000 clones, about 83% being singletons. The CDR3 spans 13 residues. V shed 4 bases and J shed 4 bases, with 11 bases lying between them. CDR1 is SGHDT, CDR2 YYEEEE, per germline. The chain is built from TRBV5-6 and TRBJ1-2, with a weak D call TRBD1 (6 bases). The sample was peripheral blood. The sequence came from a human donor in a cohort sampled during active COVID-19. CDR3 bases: TGTGCCAGCAGCCCCGACAGGAGCTATGGCTACACCTTC. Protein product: CASSPDRSYGYTF.